This TCR beta chain came from a study of identical twins. Each CDR3 protein gets one entry after TCRdb re-called the 5' RACE reads with MiXCR. Of about 240,000 distinct CDR3 sequences listed, more than 9% were seen once; the top ten hold more than 8.5%. This clonotype was counted ten times or more. CDR3 size: 12 residues. With 4 bases removed from V and 13 bases from J, the gap between germline ends came to 16 bases. Looked up from germline, CDR1 is MNHNY and CDR2 is SVGAGI (reference sequence). This TCR was sampled from a man between 50 and 59 years old in good health. Sequencing was carried out using memory T cells sorted from blood. The genes are TRBV6-6 and TRBJ1-2; D remains unclear. Written as DNA, the CDR3 is TGTGCCAGCAGTTCCCCCGACCTCCGGGGCACCTTC. It encodes CASSSPDLRGTF.